The sequence of this T cell receptor (beta chain) was determined in a study of blood T cells in healthy people across ages. Study overall: About one barcoded beta molecule per two T cells was the capture yield of template switching. Whole-study results and caveats: The lack of PBMC sorting stopped any conclusive naive versus antigen-experienced comparison.

Donors were healthy Caucasian individuals from Russia aged roughly 6 to 90. The extraction recovered at least 5 micrograms of total RNA per sample. Germline V gene data show CDR1 as DFQATT and CDR2 as SNEGSKA (reference sequence). V was trimmed by 0 bases and J by 1 base, leaving 15 bases between them. This CDR3 has 16 residues. A sample-barcoded 5' primer and a J-beta primer mix were used in a second PCR of roughly 7 to 11 cycles. TCRdb re-analysed the 5' RACE reads in MiXCR, keeping a single row per CDR3 protein. The sample contains 780,000 or so distinct CDR3 sequences, just over 55% of which appear only once. Points on this clonotype: Its antigen is unidentified.

This TCR derives from a man aged 40-55 years in good health. The genes are TRBV20-1 and TRBJ1-1; D unclear. Source material: blood. The CDR3 nucleotides read TGCAGTGCTAGAGATAGGGCAGGTTGGAGGAACACTGAAGCTTTCTTT. Its protein is CSARDRAGWRNTEAFF.